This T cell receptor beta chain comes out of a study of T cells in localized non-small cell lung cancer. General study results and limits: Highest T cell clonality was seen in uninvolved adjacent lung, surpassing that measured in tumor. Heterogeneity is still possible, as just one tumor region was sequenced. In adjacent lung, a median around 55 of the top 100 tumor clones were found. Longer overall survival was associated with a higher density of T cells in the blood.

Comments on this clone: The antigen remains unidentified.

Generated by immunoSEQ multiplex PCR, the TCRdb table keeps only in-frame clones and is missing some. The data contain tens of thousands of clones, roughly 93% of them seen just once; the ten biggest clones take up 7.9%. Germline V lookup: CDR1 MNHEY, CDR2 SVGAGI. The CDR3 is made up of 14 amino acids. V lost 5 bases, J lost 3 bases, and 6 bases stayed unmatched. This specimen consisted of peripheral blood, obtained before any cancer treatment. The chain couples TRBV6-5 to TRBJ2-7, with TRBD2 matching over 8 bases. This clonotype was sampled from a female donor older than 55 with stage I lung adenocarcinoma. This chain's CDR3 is CASSDWTSRYEQYV. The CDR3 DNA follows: TGTGCCAGCAGTGACTGGACTAGCCGCTACGAGCAGTACGTC.